This T cell receptor (beta chain) is drawn from a study of shared clonotypes between healthy human individuals. For the study at large: Researchers assigned three CD4 naive, three CD4 memory, two CD8 naive and one CD8 memory plate to each donor.

Study results and caveats: Naive CD4 clonotypes were shared across several donors at 4% to 5%. With few donors, the genetic and exposure-history diversity represented was limited.

This clone was detected only a few times. The antigen remains unidentified. Germline assignment: CDR1 LNHDA and CDR2 SQIVND (reference sequence). V was shortened by 4 bases and J by 5 bases, with 17 bases between the two germline ends. The CDR3 length is 15 residues. Each of the donors was a healthy adult who was HIV-negative and had not had a recent acute infection or vaccination. Some clones are missing from TCRdb's copy, which holds only in-frame ones; the method was immunoSEQ multiplex PCR. The sample comprises about 2.4 million clones, roughly 93% of which are singletons, and around 0.4% rests with the top ten.

Sequenced material: naive CD4+ T cells from PBMCs. Subset denoted: CD45RA+ positively selected. The clonotype originates from a man in his late teens or twenties in good health. Some clones in this sample may be carry-over from other donors' samples. The V call is TRBV19, the J call TRBJ1-2; the D gene is possibly TRBD1 (5 bases). Here the CDR3 reads CASSKIDSQIYGYTF. DNA of the CDR3: TGTGCCAGTAGTAAAATAGACAGCCAGATTTATGGCTACACCTTC.